This T cell receptor (beta chain) was obtained from a study of sequential checkpoint blockade in melanoma. The CDR3 has 11 residues. Germline values: CDR1 MNHEY, CDR2 SMNVEV (reference sequence). The treatment is: randomized to nivolumab then ipilimumab (arm A) or the reverse (arm B). The table came from immunoSEQ multiplex PCR; TCRdb's copy has only in-frame clones and leaves some out. Of around 13,000 clones listed, around 79% were seen once; the top ten hold under 60%. This chain joins TRBV27 and TRBJ2-5; D not certain. The J call may not be correct, given that the DNA end is closer to TRBJ2-7. The sequences come from CD8+ T cells sorted from blood (inferred from file names), collected from a patient given nivolumab and ipilimumab in sequence. The sequence was collected from a human donor with melanoma. Here the CDR3 reads CASSLGYEQYF. As DNA, the CDR3 is TGTGCCAGCAGTTTGGGCTACGAGCAGTACTTC.